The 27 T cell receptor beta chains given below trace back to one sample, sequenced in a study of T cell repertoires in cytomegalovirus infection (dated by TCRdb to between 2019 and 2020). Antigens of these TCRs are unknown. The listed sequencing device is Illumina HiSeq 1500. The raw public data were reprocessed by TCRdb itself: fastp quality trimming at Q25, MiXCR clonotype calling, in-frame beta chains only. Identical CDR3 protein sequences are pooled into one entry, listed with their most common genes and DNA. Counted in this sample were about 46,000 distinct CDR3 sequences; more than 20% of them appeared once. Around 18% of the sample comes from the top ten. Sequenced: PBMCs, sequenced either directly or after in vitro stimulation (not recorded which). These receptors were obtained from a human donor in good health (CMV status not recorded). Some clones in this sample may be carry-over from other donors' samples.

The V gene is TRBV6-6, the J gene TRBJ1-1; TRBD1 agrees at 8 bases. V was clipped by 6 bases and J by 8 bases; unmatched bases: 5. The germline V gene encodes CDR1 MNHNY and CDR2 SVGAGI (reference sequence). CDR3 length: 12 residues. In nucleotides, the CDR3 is TGTGCCAGCAGCCGACAGGGGACCGAAGCTTTCTTT. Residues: CASSRQGTEAFF.

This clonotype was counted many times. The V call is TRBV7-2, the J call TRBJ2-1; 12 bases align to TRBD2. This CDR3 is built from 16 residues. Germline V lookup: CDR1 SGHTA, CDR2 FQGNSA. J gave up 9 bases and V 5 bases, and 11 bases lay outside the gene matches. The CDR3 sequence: CASSLEGSSGRAEQFF. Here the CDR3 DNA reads TGTGCCAGCAGCCTTGAGGGGTCTAGCGGGAGGGCTGAGCAGTTCTTC.

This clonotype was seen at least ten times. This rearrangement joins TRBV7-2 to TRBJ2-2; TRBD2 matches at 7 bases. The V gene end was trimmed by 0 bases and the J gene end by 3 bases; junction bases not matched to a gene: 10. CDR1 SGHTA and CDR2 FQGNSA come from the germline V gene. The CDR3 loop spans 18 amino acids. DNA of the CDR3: TGTGCCAGCAGCTTAGCCCAGGTGTCTAGCGGCTACACCGGGGAGCTGTTTTTT. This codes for CASSLAQVSSGYTGELFF.

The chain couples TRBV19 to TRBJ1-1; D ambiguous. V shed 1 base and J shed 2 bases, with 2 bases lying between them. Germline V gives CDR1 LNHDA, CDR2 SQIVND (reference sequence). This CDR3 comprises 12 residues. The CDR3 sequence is CASSIGNTEAFF. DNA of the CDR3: TGTGCCAGTAGTATAGGCAACACTGAAGCTTTCTTT.

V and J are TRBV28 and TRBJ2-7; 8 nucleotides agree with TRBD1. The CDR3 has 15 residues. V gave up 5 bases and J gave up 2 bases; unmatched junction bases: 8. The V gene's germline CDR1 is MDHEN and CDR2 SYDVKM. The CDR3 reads CASSMAGTGAYEQYF. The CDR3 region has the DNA TGTGCCAGCAGTATGGCCGGGACAGGAGCCTACGAGCAGTACTTC.

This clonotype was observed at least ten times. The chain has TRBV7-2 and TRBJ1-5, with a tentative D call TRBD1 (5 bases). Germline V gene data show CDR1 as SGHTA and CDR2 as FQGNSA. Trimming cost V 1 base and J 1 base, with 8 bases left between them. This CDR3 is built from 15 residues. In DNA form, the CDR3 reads TGTGCCAGCAGCTTAGGGGGGGAAAGCAATCAGCCCCAGCATTTT. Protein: CASSLGGESNQPQHF.

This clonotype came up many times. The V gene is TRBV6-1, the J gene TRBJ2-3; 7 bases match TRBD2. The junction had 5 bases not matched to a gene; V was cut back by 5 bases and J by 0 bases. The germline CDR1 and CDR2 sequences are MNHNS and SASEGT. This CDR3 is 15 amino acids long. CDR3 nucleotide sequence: TGTGCCAGCAGTCAGGGAGGGACTAGCACAGATACGCAGTATTTT. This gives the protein CASSQGGTSTDTQYF.

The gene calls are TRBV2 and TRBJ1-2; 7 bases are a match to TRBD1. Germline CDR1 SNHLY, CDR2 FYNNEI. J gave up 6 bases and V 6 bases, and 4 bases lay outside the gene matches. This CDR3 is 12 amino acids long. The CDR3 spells CASRGTEHGYTF. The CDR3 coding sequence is TGTGCCAGCAGGGGGACAGAACATGGCTACACCTTC.

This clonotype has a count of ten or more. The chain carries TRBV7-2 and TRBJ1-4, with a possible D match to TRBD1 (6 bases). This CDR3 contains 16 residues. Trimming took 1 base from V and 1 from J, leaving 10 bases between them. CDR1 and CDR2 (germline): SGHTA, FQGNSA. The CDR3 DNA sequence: TGTGCCAGCAGCTTAGGGGAGGGGGGAACTAATGAAAAACTGTTTTTT. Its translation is CASSLGEGGTNEKLFF.

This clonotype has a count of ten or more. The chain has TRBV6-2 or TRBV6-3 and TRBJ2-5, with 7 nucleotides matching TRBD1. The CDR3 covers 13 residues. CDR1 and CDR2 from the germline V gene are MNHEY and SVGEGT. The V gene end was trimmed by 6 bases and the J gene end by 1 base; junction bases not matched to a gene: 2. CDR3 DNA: TGTGCCAGCAGCGGGGACAGCCAAGAGACCCAGTACTTC. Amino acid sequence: CASSGDSQETQYF.

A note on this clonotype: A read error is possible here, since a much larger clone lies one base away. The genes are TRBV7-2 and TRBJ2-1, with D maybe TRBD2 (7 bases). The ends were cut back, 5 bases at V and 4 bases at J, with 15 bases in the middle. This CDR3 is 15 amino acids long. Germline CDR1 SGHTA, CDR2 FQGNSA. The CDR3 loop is CASSAQRGGYNEQFF. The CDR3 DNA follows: TGTGCCAGCAGCGCCCAAAGGGGGGGTTACAATGAGCAGTTCTTC.

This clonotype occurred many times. The CDR3 sequence: CASSQGNEQFF. The CDR3 nucleotides are TGTGCCAGCAGCCAGGGCAATGAGCAGTTCTTC. The chain joins TRBV6-5 to TRBJ2-1; maybe TRBD1 (5 bases). This CDR3 has 11 residues. V dropped 6 bases and J dropped 6 bases, with 6 bases sitting between them. Per germline, CDR1 MNHEY and CDR2 SVGAGI.

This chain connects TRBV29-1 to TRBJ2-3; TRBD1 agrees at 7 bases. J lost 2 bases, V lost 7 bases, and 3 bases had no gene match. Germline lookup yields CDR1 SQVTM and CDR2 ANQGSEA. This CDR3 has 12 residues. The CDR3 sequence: CSGTGDTDTQYF. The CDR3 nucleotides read TGCAGCGGAACAGGGGACACAGATACGCAGTATTTT.

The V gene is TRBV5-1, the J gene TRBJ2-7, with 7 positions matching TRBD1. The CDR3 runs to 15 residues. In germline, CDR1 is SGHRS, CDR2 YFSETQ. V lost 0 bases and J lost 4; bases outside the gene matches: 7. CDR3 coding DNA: TGCGCCAGCAGCTTGGAAGGGGGCGTTTTTTACGAGCAGTACTTC. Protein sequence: CASSLEGGVFYEQYF.

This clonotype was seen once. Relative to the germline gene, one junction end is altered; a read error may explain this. CDR3 bases: TGTGCCAGCAAGACCGGGACTAGCGACTACAATGAGCAGTTATTC. Translation gives CASKTGTSDYNEQLF. This chain uses TRBV6-6 with TRBJ2-1, with TRBD2 matching over 10 bases. The CDR3 sequence is 15 residues long. CDR1 and CDR2 (germline): MNHNY, SVGAGI (reference sequence).

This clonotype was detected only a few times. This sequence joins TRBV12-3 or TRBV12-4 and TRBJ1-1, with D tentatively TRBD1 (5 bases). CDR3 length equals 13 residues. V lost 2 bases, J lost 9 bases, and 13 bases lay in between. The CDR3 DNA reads TGTGCCAGCAGTTTAAATGGGGGGGTTAAAGCTTTCTTT. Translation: CASSLNGGVKAFF.

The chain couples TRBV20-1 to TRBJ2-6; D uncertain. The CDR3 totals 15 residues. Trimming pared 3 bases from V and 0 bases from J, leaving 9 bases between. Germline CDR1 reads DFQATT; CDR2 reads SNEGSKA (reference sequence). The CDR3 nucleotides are TGCAGTGCTAGTAGGTCCCACTCTGGGGCCAACGTCCTGACTTTC. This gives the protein CSASRSHSGANVLTF.

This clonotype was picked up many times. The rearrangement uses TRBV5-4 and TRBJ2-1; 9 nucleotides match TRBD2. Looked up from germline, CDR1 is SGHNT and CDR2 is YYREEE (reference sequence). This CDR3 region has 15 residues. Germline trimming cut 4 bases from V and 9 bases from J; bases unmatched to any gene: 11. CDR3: CASSPGGTSSGEQFF. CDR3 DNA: TGTGCCAGCAGCCCCGGCGGGACTAGCAGTGGTGAGCAGTTCTTC.

The CDR3 sequence is CASRGVPQETQYF. CDR3 DNA: TGTGCCAGCCGAGGGGTTCCCCAAGAGACCCAGTACTTC. The chain links TRBV2 to TRBJ2-5, with D tentatively TRBD1 or TRBD2 (5 bases each). Trimming removed 8 bases at V and 1 base at J, with 11 bases between. Germline lookup yields CDR1 SNHLY and CDR2 FYNNEI. CDR3 size: 13 residues.

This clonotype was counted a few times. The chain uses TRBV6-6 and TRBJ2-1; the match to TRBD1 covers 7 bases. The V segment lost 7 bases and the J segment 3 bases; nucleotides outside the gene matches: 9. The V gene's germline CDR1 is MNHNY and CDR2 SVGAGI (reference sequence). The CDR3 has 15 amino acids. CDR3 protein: CASTLDRVGYNEQFF. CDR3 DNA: TGTGCCAGCACCCTAGACAGGGTAGGCTACAATGAGCAGTTCTTC.

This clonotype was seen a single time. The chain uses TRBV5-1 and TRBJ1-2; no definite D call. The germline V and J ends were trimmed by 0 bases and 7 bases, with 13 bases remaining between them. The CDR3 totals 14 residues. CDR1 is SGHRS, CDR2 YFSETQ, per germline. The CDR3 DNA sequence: TGCGCCAGCAGCTTGGCCGAGTCTCACGGTGGCTACACCTTC. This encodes CASSLAESHGGYTF.

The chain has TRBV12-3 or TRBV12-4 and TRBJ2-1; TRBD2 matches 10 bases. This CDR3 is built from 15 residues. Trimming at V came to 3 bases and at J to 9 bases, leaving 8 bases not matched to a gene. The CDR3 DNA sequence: TGTGCCAGCAGTTTTGATCGGAGCGGGGGGGCTGAGCAGTTCTTC. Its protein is CASSFDRSGGAEQFF.

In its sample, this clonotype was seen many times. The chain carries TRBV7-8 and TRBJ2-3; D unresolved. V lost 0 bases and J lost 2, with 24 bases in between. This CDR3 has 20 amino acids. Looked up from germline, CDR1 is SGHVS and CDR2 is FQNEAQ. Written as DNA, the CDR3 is TGTGCCAGCAGCTTAGCCGTCGGGCAGGCTGGCATAGGTGACACAGATACGCAGTATTTT. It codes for CASSLAVGQAGIGDTDTQYF.

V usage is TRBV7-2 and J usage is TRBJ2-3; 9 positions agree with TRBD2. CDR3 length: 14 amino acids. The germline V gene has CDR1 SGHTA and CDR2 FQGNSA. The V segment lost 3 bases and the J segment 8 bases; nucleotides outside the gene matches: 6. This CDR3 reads CASSFSGGGGTQYF. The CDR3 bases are TGTGCCAGCAGCTTTAGCGGGGGCGGCGGTACGCAGTATTTT.

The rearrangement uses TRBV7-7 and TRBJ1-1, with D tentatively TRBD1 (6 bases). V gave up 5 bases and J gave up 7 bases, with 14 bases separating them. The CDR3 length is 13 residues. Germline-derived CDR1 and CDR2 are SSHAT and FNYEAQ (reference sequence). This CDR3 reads CASSSGMDSEAFF. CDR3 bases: TGTGCCAGCAGCAGTGGGATGGACAGTGAAGCTTTCTTT.

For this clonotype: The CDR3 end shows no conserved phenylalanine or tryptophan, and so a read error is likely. The CDR3, as DNA: TGTGCCAGCAGTTTACCAACTAGAGCGGGAGGCCCCCTAAGGACCTACGAGCAGTACTCC. Residues: CASSLPTRAGGPLRTYEQYS. The chain recombines TRBV28 with TRBJ2-7; TRBD2 matches at 9 bases. This CDR3 has 20 amino acids. V shed 2 bases and J 2 bases; nucleotides not matched to a gene: 19. Germline-derived CDR1 and CDR2 are MDHEN and SYDVKM.

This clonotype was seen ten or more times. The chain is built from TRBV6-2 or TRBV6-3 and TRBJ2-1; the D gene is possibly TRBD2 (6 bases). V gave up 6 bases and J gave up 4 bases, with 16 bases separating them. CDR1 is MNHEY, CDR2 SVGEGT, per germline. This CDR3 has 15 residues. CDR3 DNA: TGTGCCAGCAGGAGAACAGGAGGGCGTTACAATGAGCAGTTCTTC. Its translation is CASRRTGGRYNEQFF.